These T cell receptor beta chains were read from a single sample in a study of beta chain features in type 1 diabetes. Using immunoSEQ multiplex PCR, the repertoire was profiled, and TCRdb retains in-frame clones only, with some absent. The sample gives approximately 470,000 clones, over 25% of which show up once; about 0.065% is in the top ten. The sample taken for sequencing was naive CD4+ T cells from blood. These receptors were obtained from a young man in good health. The CDR3 runs from the conserved cysteine through the conserved F or W. A D gene is named only where the DNA matches it firmly. Rows give clone size only sometimes, using once, few, many, or a class for an expanded clone.

V gene	clone size	J gene	D gene	CDR3 protein	CDR3 DNA
TRBV30	few	TRBJ2-7	NA	CAWRGRASYEQYF	TGTGCCTGGAGAGGCAGGGCCTCCTACGAGCAGTACTTC
TRBV15	NA	TRBJ1-1	TRBD1	CATSRDWASTGWGKEAFF	TGTGCCACCAGCAGAGATTGGGCCTCGACAGGGTGGGGGAAAGAAGCTTTCTTT
TRBV7-2	NA	TRBJ2-1	NA	CASSLGPGNNEQFF	TGTGCCAGCAGCCTAGGACCGGGCAACAATGAGCAGTTCTTC
TRBV7-9	NA	TRBJ2-3	TRBD2	CASSLTGGPADTQYF	TGTGCCAGCAGCTTAACGGGAGGGCCGGCAGATACGCAGTATTTT
TRBV19	few	TRBJ2-7	TRBD1	CASSRAWTGGYEQYF	TGTGCCAGTAGTAGGGCCTGGACAGGAGGTTACGAGCAGTACTTC
TRBV15	few	TRBJ2-7	TRBD2	CATRPGGIDEQYF	TGTGCCACCCGTCCCGGGGGGATTGACGAGCAGTACTTC
TRBV11-3	NA	TRBJ2-1	TRBD1	CASSTRDRDYNEQFF	TGTGCCAGCAGCACCCGGGACAGGGACTACAATGAGCAGTTCTTC
TRBV10-3	NA	TRBJ2-3	TRBD2	CAISESLAETQDTQYF	TGTGCCATCAGTGAGTCGCTAGCGGAGACTCAGGATACGCAGTATTTT
TRBV20-1	few	TRBJ2-3	NA	CSASSPIWTYF	TGCAGTGCTAGCTCCCCTATCTGGACCTATTTT
TRBV4-2	NA	TRBJ1-2	NA	CASSPTDSYGYTF	TGTGCCAGCAGCCCCACGGACAGCTATGGCTACACCTTC
TRBV6-5	NA	TRBJ2-2	NA	CASSYLGGELFF	TGTGCCAGCAGTTACCTGGGCGGGGAGCTGTTTTTT
TRBV30	NA	TRBJ1-1	NA	CAWSVRRGIGNTEAFF	TGTGCCTGGAGTGTACGGCGGGGGATTGGGAACACTGAAGCTTTCTTT
TRBV19	few	TRBJ1-1	NA	CASSITGPNTEAFF	TGTGCCAGTAGTATAACGGGCCCGAACACTGAAGCTTTCTTT
TRBV4-3	few	TRBJ2-7	NA	CASSQDRGLSYEQYF	TGCGCCAGCAGCCAAGATCGCGGTCTGAGCTACGAGCAGTACTTC
TRBV9	NA	TRBJ2-1	NA	CASSVDWSWQFF	TGTGCCAGCAGCGTAGACTGGAGTTGGCAGTTCTTC
TRBV5-4	once	TRBJ2-1	TRBD2	CASSLTSGNEQFF	TGTGCCAGCAGCTTGACTAGCGGAAATGAGCAGTTCTTC
TRBV23-1	NA	TRBJ2-5	TRBD1	CAPREGDRGQETQYF	TGCGCCCCGCGGGAGGGGGACAGGGGGCAGGAGACCCAGTACTTC
TRBV29-1	NA	TRBJ1-5	TRBD1	CSVGDRGYQPQHF	TGCAGCGTTGGGGACAGAGGTTATCAGCCCCAGCATTTT
TRBV9	few	TRBJ2-1	TRBD2	CASSPEGTSGRALFNNEQFF	TGTGCCAGCAGCCCGGAGGGGACTAGCGGGAGGGCCCTGTTTAACAATGAGCAGTTCTTC
TRBV5-1	NA	TRBJ2-5	NA	CASSLEGNGETQYF	TGCGCCAGCAGCTTGGAAGGGAATGGGGAGACCCAGTACTTC
TRBV7-2	NA	TRBJ2-5	TRBD1	CASSLAATGEETQYF	TGTGCCAGCAGCTTAGCTGCGACAGGGGAAGAGACCCAGTACTTC
TRBV5-4	few	TRBJ1-5	TRBD1	CASSPGTAPNQPQHF	TGTGCCAGCAGCCCGGGGACAGCTCCGAATCAGCCCCAGCATTTT
TRBV7-9	NA	TRBJ2-5	TRBD1	CASSTSGTATQETQYF	TGTGCCAGCAGCACATCCGGGACAGCCACCCAAGAGACCCAGTACTTC
TRBV30	NA	TRBJ1-3	TRBD1	CAWTPDRGLTIYF	TGTGCCTGGACTCCGGACAGGGGCTTAACCATATATTTT
TRBV29-1	NA	TRBJ2-7	NA	CSVLQGAYEQYF	TGCAGCGTTCTGCAGGGAGCCTACGAGCAGTACTTC